Given below is one T cell receptor (beta chain) in context. Antigen: not known. Sequencing was performed with immunoSEQ multiplex PCR; in TCRdb, only in-frame clones are kept and a portion is missing. The sample contains about 2.4 million clones, approximately 93% of which appear only once. This sample is drawn from a study of shared clonotypes between healthy human individuals. Study-wide context: Per donor, three plates held CD4 naive cells, three held CD4 memory, two held CD8 naive and one held CD8 memory.

The ends were cut back, 0 bases at V and 8 bases at J, with 14 bases in the middle. The V gene's germline CDR1 is SGHRS and CDR2 YFSETQ. The CDR3 covers 15 residues. The study's findings and limits: Donor scarcity curtailed the genetic and exposure-history diversity represented herein.

The sequencing input was naive CD4+ T cells from PBMCs. Regarding subset: CD45RA+ positively selected. This chain links TRBV5-1 with TRBJ1-4, with D possibly matching TRBD1 (5 bases). This receptor was taken from a man between 18 and 35 years old in good health. Some clones in this sample may be carry-over from other donors' samples. This CDR3 reads CASSLAGGAGEKLFF. CDR3 bases: TGCGCCAGCAGCTTGGCAGGTGGGGCAGGGGAAAAACTGTTTTTT.